The entry that follows covers one TCR beta chain sequence. Its target antigen remains unknown. Nothing much larger sits one base from this clone, and base qualities are not available. Sorted unstimulated T cells and proliferating T cells recovered from mixed lymphocyte reactions were subjected to TCRbeta CDR3 sequencing. Fresh whole blood from fewer than twelve HLA-typed healthy donors was used to isolate PBMCs. The library came from the immunoSEQ multiplex PCR assay. The deep sequencing platform assayed about 10^5 TCR templates per sample. Genomic DNA extracted from sorted T cells was the material used for TCRbeta CDR3 sequencing. The study's own analysis went as follows. The R programming language was used for clonal analysis of the TCRbeta CDR3 data. Unstimulated samples were compared with post-reaction CFSE-low samples to define alloreactive CD4+ and CD8+ clones. By matching sequences to the repertoires of sorted unstimulated Treg and non-Treg cells, each alloreactive CD4+ clone was assigned a regulatory or non-regulatory origin. In TCRdb, the immuneACCESS table is reduced to in-frame sequences with V and J assigned. These tables do not hold every clone; where another copy was compared, an unresolved V gene accounts for under half, and the others remain unexplained. From that table come the V and J calls and clone size; the DNA was used to work out D and trimming. Within this sample are fewer than 120,000 clones, with more than 90% of them counted one time only. 1.3% of the sample is held by the ten biggest clonotypes.

V is pruned by 3 bases and J by 6 bases, leaving 3 bases of the junction without a gene match. The germline V gene (reference sequence) specifies LNHDA as CDR1 and SQIVND as CDR2. The CDR3 measures 13 amino acids from cysteine to phenylalanine. The sequence is cut down to CDR3 DNA, 39 bases in frame from base 1. This entry belongs to a study of siplizumab effects on memory and regulatory T cells (dated by TCRdb to about 2019). At the level of the whole study: The study looked at the effect of siplizumab, an anti-CD2 antibody, on alloreactive T-cell subsets in allogeneic mixed lymphocyte reactions made from human PBMCs. General conclusions and limits of the study: Because sequences below about 10^-5 frequency were poorly captured, only a minor fraction of alloreactive clones could be mapped to unstimulated subsets. Unstimulated naive T cells appeared to be more diverse than memory T cells, and naive cells seemed to make a substantial contribution to the alloresponse. No functional confirmation was obtained for the suppressive function of proliferating Tregs from siplizumab cultures. Of the alloreactive CD4+ clones that could be mapped, the Treg-derived share averaged almost 70% with siplizumab compared with under 30% in control reactions. The cumulative frequency of alloreactive sequences that could be traced back to unstimulated CD4+ memory T cells was significantly reduced by siplizumab. Roughly 75-97% of proliferating CD4+ or CD8+ clones could not be assigned a naive or memory phenotype.

This chain joins TRBV19 to TRBJ1-2; TRBD1 agrees with 8 junctional bases. The sequenced material came from CD4+ T cells sorted from blood. This receptor was taken from a human donor in good health. The CDR3 region: CASSITGGNGYTF. DNA sequence: TGTGCCAGTAGTATCACAGGGGGGAATGGCTACACCTTC.